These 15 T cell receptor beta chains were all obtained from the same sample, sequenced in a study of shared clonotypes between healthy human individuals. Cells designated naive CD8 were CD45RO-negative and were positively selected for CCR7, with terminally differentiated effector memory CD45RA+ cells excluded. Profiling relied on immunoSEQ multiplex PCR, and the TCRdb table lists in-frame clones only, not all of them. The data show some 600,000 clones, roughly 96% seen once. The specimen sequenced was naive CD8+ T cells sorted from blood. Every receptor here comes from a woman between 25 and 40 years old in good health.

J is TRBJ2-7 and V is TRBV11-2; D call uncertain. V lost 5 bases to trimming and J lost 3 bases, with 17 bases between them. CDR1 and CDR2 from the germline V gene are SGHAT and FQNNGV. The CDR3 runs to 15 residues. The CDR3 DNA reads TGTGCCAGCAGCACTACTCCCAGCGTCGTCTACGAGCAGTACTTC. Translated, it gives CASSTTPSVVYEQYF.

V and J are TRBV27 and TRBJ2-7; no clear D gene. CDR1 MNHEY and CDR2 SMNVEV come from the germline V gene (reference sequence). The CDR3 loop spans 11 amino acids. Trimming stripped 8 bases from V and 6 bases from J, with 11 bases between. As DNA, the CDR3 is TGTGCCAGCCTTCATTCCGGCGAGCAGTACTTC. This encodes CASLHSGEQYF.

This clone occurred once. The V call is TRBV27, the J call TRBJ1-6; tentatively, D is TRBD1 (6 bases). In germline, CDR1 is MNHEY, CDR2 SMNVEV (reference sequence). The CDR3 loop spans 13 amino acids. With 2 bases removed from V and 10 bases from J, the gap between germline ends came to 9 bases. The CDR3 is CASSLQRGSPLHF. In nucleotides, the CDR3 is TGTGCCAGCAGTTTACAAAGGGGGTCACCCCTCCACTTT.

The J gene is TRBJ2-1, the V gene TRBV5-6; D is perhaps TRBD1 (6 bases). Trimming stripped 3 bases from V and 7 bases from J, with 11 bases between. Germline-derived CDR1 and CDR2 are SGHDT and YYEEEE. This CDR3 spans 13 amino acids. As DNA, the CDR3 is TGTGCCAGCAGCTCACAGGGTTGGAATGAGCAGTTCTTC. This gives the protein CASSSQGWNEQFF.

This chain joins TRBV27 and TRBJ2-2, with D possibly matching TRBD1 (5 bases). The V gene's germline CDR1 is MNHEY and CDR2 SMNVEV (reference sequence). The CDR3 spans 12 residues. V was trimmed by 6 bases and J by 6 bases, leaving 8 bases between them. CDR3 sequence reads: CASRIGAGELFF. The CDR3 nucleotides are TGTGCCAGCAGAATAGGGGCCGGGGAGCTGTTTTTT.

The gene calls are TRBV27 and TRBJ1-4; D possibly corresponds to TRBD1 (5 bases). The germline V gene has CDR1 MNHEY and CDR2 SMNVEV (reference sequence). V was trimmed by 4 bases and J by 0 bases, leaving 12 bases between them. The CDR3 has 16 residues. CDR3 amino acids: CASSSWGGATNEKLFF. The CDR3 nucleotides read TGTGCCAGCAGTTCCTGGGGGGGGGCAACTAATGAAAAACTGTTTTTT.

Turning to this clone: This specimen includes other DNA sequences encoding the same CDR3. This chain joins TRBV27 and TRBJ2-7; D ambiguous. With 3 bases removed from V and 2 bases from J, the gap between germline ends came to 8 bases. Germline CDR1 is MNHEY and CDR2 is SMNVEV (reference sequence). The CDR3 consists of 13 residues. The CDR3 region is CASSFGRPYEQYF. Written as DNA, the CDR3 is TGTGCCAGCAGTTTTGGGCGGCCCTACGAGCAGTACTTC.

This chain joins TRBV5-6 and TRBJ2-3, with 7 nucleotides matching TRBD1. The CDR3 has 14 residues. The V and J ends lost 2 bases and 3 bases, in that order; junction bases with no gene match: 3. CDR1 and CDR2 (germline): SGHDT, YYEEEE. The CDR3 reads CASSFVTGTDTQYF. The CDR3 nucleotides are TGTGCCAGCAGCTTCGTGACAGGGACAGATACGCAGTATTTT.

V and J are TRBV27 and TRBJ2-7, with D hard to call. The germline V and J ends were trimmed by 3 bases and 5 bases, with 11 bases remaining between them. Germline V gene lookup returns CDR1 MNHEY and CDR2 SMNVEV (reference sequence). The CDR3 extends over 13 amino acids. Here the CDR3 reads CASSFSIVHEQYF. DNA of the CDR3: TGTGCCAGCAGTTTTTCGATTGTCCACGAGCAGTACTTC.

CDR3 loop: CASSLSSGSGENEQFF. The CDR3 bases are TGCGCCAGCAGCCTATCCTCGGGCTCGGGGGAGAATGAGCAGTTCTTC. This chain uses TRBV5-1 with TRBJ2-1; possibly TRBD2 for D (6 bases). Between the trimmed V and J ends, which lost 4 bases and 7 bases, there was a span of 21 bases. The CDR3 has 16 amino acids. CDR1 and CDR2 from the germline V gene are SGHRS and YFSETQ. The whole variable domain, remainder taken from reference TRBV5-1 and TRBJ2-1, is KAGVTQTPRYLIKTRGQQVTLSCSPISGHRSVSWYQQTPGQGLQFLFEYFSETQRNKGNFPGRFSGRQFSNSRSEMNVSTLELGDSALYLCASSLSSGSGENEQFFGPGTRLTVL.

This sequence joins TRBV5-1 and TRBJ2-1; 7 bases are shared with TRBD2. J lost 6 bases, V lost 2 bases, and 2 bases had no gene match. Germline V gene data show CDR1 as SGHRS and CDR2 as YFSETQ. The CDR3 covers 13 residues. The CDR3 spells CASSFAGVNEQFF. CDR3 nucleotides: TGCGCCAGCAGCTTTGCGGGGGTCAATGAGCAGTTCTTC. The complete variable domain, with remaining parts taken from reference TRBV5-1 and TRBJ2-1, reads KAGVTQTPRYLIKTRGQQVTLSCSPISGHRSVSWYQQTPGQGLQFLFEYFSETQRNKGNFPGRFSGRQFSNSRSEMNVSTLELGDSALYLCASSFAGVNEQFFGPGTRLTVL.

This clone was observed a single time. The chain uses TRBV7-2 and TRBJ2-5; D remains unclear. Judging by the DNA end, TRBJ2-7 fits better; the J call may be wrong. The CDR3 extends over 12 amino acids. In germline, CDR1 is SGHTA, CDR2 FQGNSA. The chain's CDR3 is CASSSHTYEQYF. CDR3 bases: TGTGCCAGCAGCTCCCATACTTACGAGCAGTACTTC.

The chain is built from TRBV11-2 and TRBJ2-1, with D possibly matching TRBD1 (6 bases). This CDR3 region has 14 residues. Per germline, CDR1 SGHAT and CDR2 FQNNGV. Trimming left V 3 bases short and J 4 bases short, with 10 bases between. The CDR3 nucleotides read TGTGCCAGCAGCTTTCGGGACAAGTACAATGAGCAGTTCTTC. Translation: CASSFRDKYNEQFF.

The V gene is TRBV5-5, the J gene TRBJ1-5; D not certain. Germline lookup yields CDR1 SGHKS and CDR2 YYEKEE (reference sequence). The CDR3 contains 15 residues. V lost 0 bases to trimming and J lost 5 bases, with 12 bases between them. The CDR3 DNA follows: TGTGCCAGCAGCTTGGATGGCTTGGCCTATCAGCCCCAGCATTTT. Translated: CASSLDGLAYQPQHF.

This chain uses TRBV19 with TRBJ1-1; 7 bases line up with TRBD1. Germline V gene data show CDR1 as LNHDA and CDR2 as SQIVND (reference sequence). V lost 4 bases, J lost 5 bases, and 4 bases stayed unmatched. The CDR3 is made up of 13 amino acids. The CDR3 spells CASSTDRETEAFF. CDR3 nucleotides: TGTGCCAGTAGTACTGACAGGGAAACTGAAGCTTTCTTT.